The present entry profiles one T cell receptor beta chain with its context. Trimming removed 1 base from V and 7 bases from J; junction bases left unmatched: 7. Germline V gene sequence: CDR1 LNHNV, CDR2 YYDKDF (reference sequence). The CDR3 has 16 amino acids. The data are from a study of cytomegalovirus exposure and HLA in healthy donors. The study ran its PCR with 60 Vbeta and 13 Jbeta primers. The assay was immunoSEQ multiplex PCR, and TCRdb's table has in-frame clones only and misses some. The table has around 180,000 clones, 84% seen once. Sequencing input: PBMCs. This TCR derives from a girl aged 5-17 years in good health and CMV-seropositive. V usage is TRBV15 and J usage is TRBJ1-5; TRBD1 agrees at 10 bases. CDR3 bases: TGTGCCACCAGCAGAGGGGACAGGGGCCAAGGACAGCCCCAGCATTTT. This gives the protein CATSRGDRGQGQPQHF. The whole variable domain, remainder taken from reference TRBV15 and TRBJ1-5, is DAMVIQNPRYQVTQFGKPVTLSCSQTLNHNVMYWYQQKSSQAPKLLFHYYDKDFNNEADTPDNFQSRRPNTSFCFLDIRSPGLGDTAMYLCATSRGDRGQGQPQHFGDGTRLSIL.